The rows below give T cell receptor beta chains drawn from one sample of a study of T cell responses to AZD1222 COVID-19 vaccine. Sequencing was performed with immunoSEQ multiplex PCR; in TCRdb, only in-frame clones are kept and a portion is missing. The top ten clones hold more than 5.5% of a sample with some 160,000 clones, about nine tenths of them seen once. The sequenced sample was peripheral blood, obtained on day 0 of AZD1222 vaccination. These receptors were collected from an adult in good health. CDR3s include the opening cysteine and the closing phenylalanine or tryptophan. The D gene is left open where the match is weak. Not all rows give a size; the values are once, few, many and, for expanded clones, a class.

>TRBV5-1|16|NA|TRBJ1-2|NA
TGCGCCAGCAGCTTTAACTGGGAACGCTCAATCTATGGCTACACCTTC
CASSFNWERSIYGYTF
>TRBV19|15|NA|TRBJ1-1|TRBD1
TGTGCCAGTAGTATTCGGGACAGGGTCGGGGATGAAGCTTTCTTT
CASSIRDRVGDEAFF
>TRBV12-3/TRBV12-4|13|NA|TRBJ2-1|TRBD1
TGTGCCAGCAGCCGGGACAGCCCTAATGAGCAGTTCTTC
CASSRDSPNEQFF
>TRBV6-2/TRBV6-3|18|NA|TRBJ2-5|TRBD2
TGTGCCAGCAGTTACCCCGAAGGACTAGCGGGGATTCGGGAGACCCAGTACTTC
CASSYPEGLAGIRETQYF
>TRBV3-1/TRBV3-2|17|NA|TRBJ1-2|NA
TGTGCCAGCAGCCAAGACGAGTTACAGGGAGCTAACTATGGCTACACCTTC
CASSQDELQGANYGYTF
>TRBV5-1|15|once|TRBJ1-1|NA
TGCGCCAGCAGCTTGGAACGGGCCAAGAACACTGAAGCTTTCTTT
CASSLERAKNTEAFF
>TRBV29-1|14|NA|TRBJ1-2|NA
TGCAGCGTTGAGGTGGCCAAGGGATACTATGGCTACACCTTC
CSVEVAKGYYGYTF
>TRBV30|16|NA|TRBJ1-5|NA
TGTGCCTGGAGTCGGAGGGCAGGGCCGAGCAATCAGCCCCAGCATTTT
CAWSRRAGPSNQPQHF
>TRBV5-4|17|NA|TRBJ2-6|NA
TGTGCCAGCAGCGATTGGGAGAGGGTCTCTGGGGCCAACGTCCTGACTTTC
CASSDWERVSGANVLTF
>TRBV18|13|NA|TRBJ1-2|NA
TGTGCCAGCTCACCAGAAAAAGGGTATGGCTACACCTTC
CASSPEKGYGYTF
>TRBV5-4|14|NA|TRBJ1-2|NA
TGTGCCAGCAGCTTGGTGGGGAAGTCCTATGGCTACACCTTC
CASSLVGKSYGYTF
>TRBV7-2|14|NA|TRBJ2-2|NA
TGTGCCAGCAGCTTATGGCGGAACACCGGGGAGCTGTTTTTT
CASSLWRNTGELFF
>TRBV10-3|13|NA|TRBJ1-1|NA
TGTGCCATCAGTGGGGGGGGTTACACTGAAGCTTTCTTT
CAISGGGYTEAFF
>TRBV27|14|NA|TRBJ2-7|NA
TGTGCCAGCACCGTTTTCCCGGGTTCCTACGAGCAGTACTTC
CASTVFPGSYEQYF
>TRBV7-2|15|few|TRBJ1-2|TRBD1
TGTGCCAGCAGGGGCGGGGAGGACAGGGTGCATGGCTACACCTTC
CASRGGEDRVHGYTF
>TRBV7-9|14|NA|TRBJ2-7|NA
TGTGCCAGCAGCTTAGGTAGGGGGAGTGACGAGCAGTACTTC
CASSLGRGSDEQYF
>TRBV30|18|NA|TRBJ1-2|TRBD1
TGTGCCTGGAGTGTAGGAGGGACAGGGGCCCTCCTCAACTATGGCTACACCTTC
CAWSVGGTGALLNYGYTF